The 5 T cell receptor beta chains presented below share a single source sample, sequenced in a study of identical twins. TCRdb reprocessed the 5' RACE reads via MiXCR and lists one record per CDR3 protein. The table lists a few hundred thousand distinct CDR3 sequences, less than 9% of them singletons. Another study also made use of these data, one on yellow fever vaccine responses in identical twins.

The source material was memory (CD45RO+) T cells sorted from blood. These receptors came from a woman between 18 and 29 years old in good health.

This clonotype was seen many times. This rearrangement joins TRBV6-4 to TRBJ2-2; D is undetermined. The CDR3 contains 13 residues. In germline, CDR1 is MRHNA, CDR2 SNTAGT. V was pared by 3 bases and J by 6 bases, with 8 bases between. The CDR3 sequence is CASSEGGAGELFF. CDR3 in DNA: TGTGCCAGCAGTGAAGGTGGTGCCGGGGAGCTGTTTTTT.

The J gene is TRBJ1-2, the V gene TRBV20-1, with D uncertain. The CDR3 sequence is 11 residues long. Germline CDR1 DFQATT, CDR2 SNEGSKA (reference sequence). V was pared by 8 bases and J by 8 bases, with 15 bases between. The CDR3 DNA reads as TGCAGTCCAACCGGCCTAGGAGGCTACACCTTC. It yields the protein CSPTGLGGYTF.

Notes on this clonotype: A read error may explain this, as a much larger clone is one base away. The chain is built from TRBV4-2 and TRBJ2-2; D perhaps matches TRBD2 (6 bases). The CDR3 loop spans 17 amino acids. Germline-derived CDR1 and CDR2 are LGHNA and YNFKEQ. The V end lost 0 bases, the J end lost 9 bases, and 20 bases lay between the germline ends. DNA for the CDR3: TGTGCCAGCAGCCAAGATCGGCCATCTGGGGGGACCTGGGAGCTGTTTTTT. Translated: CASSQDRPSGGTWELFF.

The gene calls are TRBV7-9 and TRBJ2-7, with TRBD2 matching over 13 bases. Losses at the gene ends were 5 bases for V and 0 bases for J; bases not matched to a gene: 7. Germline CDR1 and CDR2: SEHNR and FQNEAQ (reference sequence). The length of the CDR3 is 17 residues. For the CDR3, the DNA is TGTGCCAGCAGCCCCGGGACTAGCGGGACGTACTCCTACGAGCAGTACTTC. Residues: CASSPGTSGTYSYEQYF.

This chain uses TRBV9 with TRBJ2-1, with 12 positions matching TRBD2. The CDR3 runs 15 residues. CDR1 SGDLS and CDR2 YYNGEE come from the germline V gene. The trim removed 4 bases at V and 7 bases at J, leaving 6 bases unmatched. CDR3 bases: TGTGCCAGCAGCAAACGACTAGCGGGGGCAAATGAGCAGTTCTTC. Translation: CASSKRLAGANEQFF.